This is a list of T cell receptor beta chains from one sample in a study of blood T cell repertoires in COVID-19. Assay: immunoSEQ multiplex PCR; the TCRdb copy retains only in-frame clones and omits some. The table lists 150,000 to 200,000 clones, around 86% of them singletons, with roughly 7% in the top ten. The sequencing sample was made of peripheral blood. The receptors derive from an elderly woman in a cohort sampled during active or convalescent COVID-19. The CDR3 runs from the conserved cysteine through the conserved F or W. D genes are given only for firm matches. Clone size, where shown, is once, few, many, or a class for clones that have expanded.

TRBJ2-7 17 - TRBV5-4 - CASSPLQGWGAGYEQYF TGTGCCAGCAGCCCCCTTCAAGGTTGGGGCGCCGGGTACGAGCAGTACTTC
TRBJ2-2 16 - TRBV18 TRBD1 CASSLQQGSNTGELFF TGTGCCAGCTCACTACAACAGGGGTCGAACACCGGGGAGCTGTTTTTT
TRBJ1-1 13 few TRBV10-3 TRBD1 CAIGQEINTEAFF TGTGCCATCGGACAGGAGATTAACACTGAAGCTTTCTTT
TRBJ2-1 16 - TRBV5-4 TRBD2 CASSHRLAGEMNEQFF TGTGCCAGCAGCCACAGACTAGCGGGAGAGATGAATGAGCAGTTCTTC
TRBJ2-2 14 - TRBV6-4 TRBD1 CASSEQGGPGELFF TGTGCCAGCAGTGAACAGGGGGGTCCCGGGGAGCTGTTTTTT
TRBJ1-2 17 - TRBV11-2 TRBD1 CASSPRQGERGVYGYTF TGTGCCAGCAGCCCGCGACAGGGGGAAAGGGGGGTCTATGGCTACACCTTC
TRBJ2-1 16 - TRBV4-3 - CASSQVSSGSYNEQFF TGCGCCAGCAGCCAAGTAAGTAGCGGATCCTACAATGAGCAGTTCTTC
TRBJ2-7 14 - TRBV11-2 TRBD2 CASSQSGLAAEQYF TGTGCCAGCAGCCAATCGGGACTAGCAGCCGAGCAGTACTTC
TRBJ1-4 15 - TRBV11-2 - CASSLFGGAGEKLFF TGTGCCAGCAGCTTATTTGGGGGCGCTGGTGAAAAACTGTTTTTT
TRBJ2-4 15 once TRBV15 TRBD2 CATSRDGIAGDIQYF TGTGCCACCAGCAGAGATGGGATAGCGGGAGACATTCAGTACTTC
TRBJ1-2 14 - TRBV2 TRBD1 CASSYDRGMDGYTF TGTGCCAGCAGTTATGACAGGGGGATGGATGGCTACACCTTC
TRBJ1-1 13 - TRBV12-3/TRBV12-4 - CASSGSVNTEAFF TGTGCCTCCTCGGGAAGCGTGAACACTGAAGCTTTCTTT
TRBJ2-5 13 - TRBV11-2 TRBD1 CASSWGQAETQYF TGTGCCAGCAGCTGGGGACAGGCAGAGACCCAGTACTTC
TRBJ2-3 13 - TRBV2 - CATRGPDKDTQYF TGTGCCACCAGGGGTCCGGACAAGGATACGCAGTATTTT
TRBJ1-4 13 - TRBV2 - CASRRQRNEKLFF TGTGCCAGCAGACGACAGCGCAATGAAAAACTGTTTTTT
TRBJ1-5 16 - TRBV7-8 TRBD1 CASSYDWTGSNQPQHF TGTGCCAGCAGTTACGACTGGACAGGGAGCAATCAGCCCCAGCATTTT
TRBJ1-3 15 - TRBV3-1/TRBV3-2 - CASSQTPASGNTIYF TGTGCCAGCAGCCAGACCCCAGCGTCCGGAAACACCATATATTTT
TRBJ1-1 14 - TRBV5-6 - CASSLGTLGVGAFF TGTGCCAGCAGCTTAGGGACTCTAGGTGTTGGGGCTTTCTTT
TRBJ2-7 15 - TRBV6-5 - CASSDRLIQGFEQYF TGTGCCAGCAGCGATCGCCTGATACAGGGTTTCGAGCAGTACTTC
TRBJ2-7 13 once TRBV3-1/TRBV3-2 - CASSRVSSYEQYF TGTGCCAGCAGCCGCGTTAGCTCCTACGAGCAGTACTTC
TRBJ1-2 14 - TRBV19 - CASSIGLTNYGYTF TGTGCCAGTAGTATCGGCCTGACAAACTATGGCTACACCTTC
TRBJ2-3 18 - TRBV11-2 TRBD2 CASSLGLAGGLITDTQYF TGTGCCAGCAGCTTGGGACTAGCGGGGGGGCTGATCACAGATACGCAGTATTTT
TRBJ2-2 13 - TRBV2 - CASSALNTGELFF TGTGCCAGCAGTGCCTTGAACACCGGGGAGCTGTTTTTT
TRBJ1-2 14 - TRBV14 - CASSALRDWRGYTF TGTGCCAGCAGCGCCCTAAGGGACTGGAGGGGCTACACCTTC
TRBJ1-3 14 once TRBV15 - CATARDFSGNTIYF TGTGCCACCGCCCGTGACTTCTCTGGAAACACCATATATTTT
TRBJ2-1 13 - TRBV6-6 TRBD2 CASSPTSEDEQFF TGTGCCAGCAGTCCGACTAGCGAGGATGAGCAGTTCTTC
TRBJ1-1 13 - TRBV12-3/TRBV12-4 TRBD1 CASSSDRATEAFF TGTGCCAGCAGCTCCGACAGGGCCACTGAAGCTTTCTTT
TRBJ1-3 15 - TRBV7-9 - CASSLFFPGGNTIYF TGTGCCAGCAGCCTCTTTTTCCCGGGAGGAAACACCATATATTTT